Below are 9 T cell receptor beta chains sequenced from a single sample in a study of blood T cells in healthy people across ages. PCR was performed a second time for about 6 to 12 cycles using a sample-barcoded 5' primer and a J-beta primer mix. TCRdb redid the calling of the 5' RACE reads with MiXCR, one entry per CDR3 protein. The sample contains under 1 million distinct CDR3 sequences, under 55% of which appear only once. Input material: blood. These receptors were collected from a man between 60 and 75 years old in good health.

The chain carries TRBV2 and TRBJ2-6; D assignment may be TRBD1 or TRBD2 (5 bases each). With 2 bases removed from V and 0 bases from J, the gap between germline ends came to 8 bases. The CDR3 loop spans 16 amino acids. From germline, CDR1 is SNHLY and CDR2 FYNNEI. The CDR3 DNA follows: TGTGCCAGCAGTGAATGGGGGTTCTCTGGGGCCAACGTCCTGACTTTC. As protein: CASSEWGFSGANVLTF.

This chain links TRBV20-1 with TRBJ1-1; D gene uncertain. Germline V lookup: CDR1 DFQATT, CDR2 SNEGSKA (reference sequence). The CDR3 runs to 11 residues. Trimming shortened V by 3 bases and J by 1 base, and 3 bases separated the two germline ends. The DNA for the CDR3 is TGCAGTGCTAGTGAGAACACTGAAGCTTTCTTT. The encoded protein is CSASENTEAFF.

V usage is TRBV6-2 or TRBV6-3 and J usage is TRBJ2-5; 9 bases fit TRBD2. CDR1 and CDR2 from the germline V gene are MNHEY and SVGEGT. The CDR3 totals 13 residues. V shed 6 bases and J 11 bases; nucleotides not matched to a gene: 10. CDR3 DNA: TGTGCCAGCAGAGCGGGGGGACTAAATGAGCAGTACTTC. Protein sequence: CASRAGGLNEQYF.

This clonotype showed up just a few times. CDR3 coding DNA: TGTGCCAGCAGTGAAGCACCCCGGACAGGGTGGAGTGAAAAACTGTTTTTT. Its translation: CASSEAPRTGWSEKLFF. The rearrangement joins TRBV6-1 to TRBJ1-4, with 8 bases aligning to TRBD1. Germline V gene sequence: CDR1 MNHNS, CDR2 SASEGT. The CDR3 has 17 residues. Trimming cost V 0 bases and J 7 bases; bases outside gene matches: 10.

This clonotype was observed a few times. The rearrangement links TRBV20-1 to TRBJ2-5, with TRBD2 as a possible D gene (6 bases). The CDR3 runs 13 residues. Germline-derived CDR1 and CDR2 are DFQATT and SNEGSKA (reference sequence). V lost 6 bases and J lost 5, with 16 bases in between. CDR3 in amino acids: CSARDWMGETQYF. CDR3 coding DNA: TGCAGTGCCAGGGACTGGATGGGGGAGACCCAGTACTTC.

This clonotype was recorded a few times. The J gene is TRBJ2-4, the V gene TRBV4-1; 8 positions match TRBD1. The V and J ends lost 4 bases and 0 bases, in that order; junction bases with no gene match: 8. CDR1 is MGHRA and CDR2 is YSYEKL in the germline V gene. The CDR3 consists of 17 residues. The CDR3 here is CASSRDGTGPAKNIQYF. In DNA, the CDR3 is TGCGCCAGCAGCCGAGATGGGACAGGCCCAGCCAAAAACATTCAGTACTTC.

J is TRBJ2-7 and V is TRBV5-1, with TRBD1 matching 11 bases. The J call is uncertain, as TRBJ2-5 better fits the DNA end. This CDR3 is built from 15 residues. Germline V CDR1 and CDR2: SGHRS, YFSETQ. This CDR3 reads CASSLEGQGGETQYF. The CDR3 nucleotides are TGCGCCAGCAGCTTGGAGGGACAGGGGGGAGAGACCCAGTACTTC.

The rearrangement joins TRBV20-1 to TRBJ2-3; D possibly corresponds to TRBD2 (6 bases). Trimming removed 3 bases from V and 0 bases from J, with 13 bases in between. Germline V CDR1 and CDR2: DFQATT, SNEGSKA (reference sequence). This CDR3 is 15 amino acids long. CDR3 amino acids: CSASPTGLSTDTQYF. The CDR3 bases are TGCAGTGCTAGTCCGACGGGACTCAGCACAGATACGCAGTATTTT.

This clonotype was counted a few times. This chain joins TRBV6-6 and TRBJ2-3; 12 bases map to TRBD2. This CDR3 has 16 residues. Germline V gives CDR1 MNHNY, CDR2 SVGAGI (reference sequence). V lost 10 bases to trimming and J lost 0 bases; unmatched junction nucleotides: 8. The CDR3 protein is CATRTSGVTSTDTQYF. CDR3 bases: TGTGCCACCAGGACTAGCGGGGTAACTAGCACAGATACGCAGTATTTT.